What follows is one T cell receptor (beta chain) and its context. Its specificity is unknown. CDR3 length: 15 amino acids. Deletions cut 4 bases from V and 1 base from J, with 9 bases between. Looked up from germline, CDR1 is KGHDR and CDR2 is SFDVKD. The data are from a study of CD8 T cells in ankylosing spondylitis. Study-wide findings and caveats: Researchers reportedly found disease-linked clones significantly enriched in matched ankylosing spondylitis synovial fluid. Past research had described some motif variants in reactive arthritis synovial fluid and blood. Typical of ankylosing spondylitis blood, it appeared, was a TCR beta motif of eight highly homologous variants.

Researchers built TCR beta libraries using quantitative 5'-RACE with molecular barcodes. From the 5' RACE reads, TCRdb called clonotypes with MiXCR, one entry per CDR3 protein. The sample has fewer than 750,000 distinct CDR3 sequences, under 20% seen once. The rearrangement links TRBV24-1 to TRBJ2-2, with D perhaps matching TRBD1 (6 bases). The clonotype comes from a male donor with ankylosing spondylitis. The sequenced sample consisted of blood, either unsorted or a sorted T cell fraction (not recorded which). CDR3 sequence: CATSDPGENTGELFF. DNA of the CDR3: TGTGCCACCAGTGACCCAGGGGAGAACACCGGGGAGCTGTTTTTT.